This T cell receptor (beta chain) originates from a study of shared clonotypes between healthy human individuals. Details on this clone: The antigen is undetermined.

The CDR3 length is 14 residues. Germline V gives CDR1 LNHNV, CDR2 YYDKDF (reference sequence). Between the trimmed V and J ends, which lost 0 bases and 3 bases, there was a span of 9 bases. CD8 cells regarded as naive lacked CD45RO, were positively chosen for CCR7, and omitted terminally differentiated effector memory CD45RA+ cells. Donors included only healthy HIV-negative adults lacking recent acute infections or vaccinations. How the authors handled the data: Filtering of immunoSEQ junctional sequences could not match full-length read filtering. TCRdb's table, derived via immunoSEQ multiplex PCR, lists solely in-frame clones and lacks some. Clone size and V and J calls were adopted from that table, with D and trimming inferred from the DNA. The table records millions of clones, roughly 95% of them present only once. Study results and caveats: Tissues were not sampled, only blood, and their repertoires likely differ.

This receptor was taken from a man aged 18-30 years in good health. The specimen sequenced was naive CD8+ T cells sorted from blood. This sequence joins TRBV15 and TRBJ2-7; D gene unclear. CDR3 region: CATSRDGILYEQYF. CDR3 nucleotides: TGTGCCACCAGCAGAGATGGGATCCTCTACGAGCAGTACTTC. The entire variable domain, with the rest obtained from reference TRBV15 and TRBJ2-7, is as follows: DAMVIQNPRYQVTQFGKPVTLSCSQTLNHNVMYWYQQKSSQAPKLLFHYYDKDFNNEADTPDNFQSRRPNTSFCFLDIRSPGLGDTAMYLCATSRDGILYEQYFGPGTRLTVT.